The sequence of this TCR beta chain was determined in a study of T-cell reconstitution after alpha-beta-depleted transplantation in children. Study-wide findings and caveats: At one year after transplant, newly produced T cells mostly accounted for T-cell counts and diversity.

This clonotype was observed at least ten times. What it recognizes is unknown. The CDR3 sequence is 16 residues long. Germline loops: CDR1 SGHVS, CDR2 FQNEAQ. V dropped 1 base and J dropped 2; count of bases not matched to a gene: 2. Researchers prepared the TCRbeta library using unique molecular identifiers, the study reports. TCRdb independently ran MiXCR on the PCR reads; one entry per CDR3 protein. The repertoire holds about 200,000 distinct CDR3 sequences, with around 7.7% as singletons. The chain has TRBV7-8 and TRBJ2-5; 12 nucleotides match TRBD2. The sequencing used PBMCs, mostly from graft donor cells, collected 360 days after TCRalphabeta/CD19-depleted stem cell transplant. This TCR was sampled from a male patient under 10 years old who had a stem cell transplant for acute myeloid leukemia, so the T cells may come from the graft donor. In nucleotides, the CDR3 is TGTGCCAGCAGCTTAGGACTAGCGGGAGATCAAGAGACCCAGTACTTC. This translates into CASSLGLAGDQETQYF.